This is a list of T cell receptor beta chains from one sample in a study of shared clonotypes between healthy human individuals. Method: immunoSEQ multiplex PCR; TCRdb's copy keeps in-frame clones and lacks some. The sample holds over a million clones; around 95% are singletons and the top ten take approximately 1%. The specimen sequenced was naive CD4+ T cells sorted from blood. The receptors come from a young man in good health. The CDR3 runs from the conserved cysteine through the conserved F or W. Fields, in order: V gene, J gene, clone size, CDR3 length, CDR3 protein. Clone size is not always given. Where it is, it says once, few, many or a class for expanded clones.

TRBV5-1,TRBJ1-1,.,14,CASSLGGMNTEAFF
TRBV28,TRBJ1-4,.,15,CASSSLSAGGEKLFF
TRBV28,TRBJ1-5,.,16,CASSTGTGQGNQPQHF
TRBV28,TRBJ2-7,.,14,CASSFFGQVNEQYF
TRBV2,TRBJ1-4,.,14,CASSLNQVFEKLFF
TRBV19,TRBJ2-6,.,21,CASSTGNFASGVGSGANVLTF
TRBV28,TRBJ1-1,.,13,CASTAGRYTEAFF
TRBV2,TRBJ2-7,.,15,CASSERSGQPIKQYF
TRBV28,TRBJ2-5,once,15,CASNPRQGRQETQYF
TRBV18,TRBJ2-6,.,16,CASSPGQASGANVLTF
TRBV15,TRBJ2-1,.,16,CATSRPPGDPYNEQFF
TRBV19,TRBJ1-5,.,15,CASMGTGGGNQPQHF
TRBV18,TRBJ2-2,.,16,CASSPPGTVNTGELFF
TRBV10-3,TRBJ2-7,.,16,CAISERVSTDTYEQYF
TRBV11-1,TRBJ2-3,.,11,CASSSTDTHYF
TRBV5-1,TRBJ1-1,.,15,CASSLGTQGRVEAFF
TRBV5-1,TRBJ2-5,.,14,CASSLLGGQETQYF
TRBV7-9,TRBJ2-7,.,13,CASSSGPTIEQYF
TRBV21-1,TRBJ2-7,.,18,CASSKAPDALAGVYEQYF
TRBV6-6,TRBJ2-7,once,15,CASSWRGGFTYEQYF
TRBV19,TRBJ1-4,once,13,CACGIRDGEKLFF
TRBV2,TRBJ1-1,.,13,CASTLDLNTEAFF
TRBV15,TRBJ2-7,.,14,CATSREGTGYEQYF
TRBV7-8,TRBJ1-4,.,18,CASSLPPTGTATNEKLFF
TRBV7-2,TRBJ2-1,.,13,CASSLSSYNEQFF
TRBV5-1,TRBJ1-1,.,17,CASSLAAQALMNTEAFF
TRBV28,TRBJ2-1,.,17,CASSLLEGQGSYNEQFF
TRBV2,TRBJ2-7,.,17,CASSRLAGTRGTYEQYF
TRBV15,TRBJ2-3,.,14,CATSSQISGDTQYF
TRBV4-1,TRBJ2-7,.,15,CASSQEEGVAYEQYF
TRBV25-1,TRBJ2-1,.,15,CASSEFREDYNEQFF